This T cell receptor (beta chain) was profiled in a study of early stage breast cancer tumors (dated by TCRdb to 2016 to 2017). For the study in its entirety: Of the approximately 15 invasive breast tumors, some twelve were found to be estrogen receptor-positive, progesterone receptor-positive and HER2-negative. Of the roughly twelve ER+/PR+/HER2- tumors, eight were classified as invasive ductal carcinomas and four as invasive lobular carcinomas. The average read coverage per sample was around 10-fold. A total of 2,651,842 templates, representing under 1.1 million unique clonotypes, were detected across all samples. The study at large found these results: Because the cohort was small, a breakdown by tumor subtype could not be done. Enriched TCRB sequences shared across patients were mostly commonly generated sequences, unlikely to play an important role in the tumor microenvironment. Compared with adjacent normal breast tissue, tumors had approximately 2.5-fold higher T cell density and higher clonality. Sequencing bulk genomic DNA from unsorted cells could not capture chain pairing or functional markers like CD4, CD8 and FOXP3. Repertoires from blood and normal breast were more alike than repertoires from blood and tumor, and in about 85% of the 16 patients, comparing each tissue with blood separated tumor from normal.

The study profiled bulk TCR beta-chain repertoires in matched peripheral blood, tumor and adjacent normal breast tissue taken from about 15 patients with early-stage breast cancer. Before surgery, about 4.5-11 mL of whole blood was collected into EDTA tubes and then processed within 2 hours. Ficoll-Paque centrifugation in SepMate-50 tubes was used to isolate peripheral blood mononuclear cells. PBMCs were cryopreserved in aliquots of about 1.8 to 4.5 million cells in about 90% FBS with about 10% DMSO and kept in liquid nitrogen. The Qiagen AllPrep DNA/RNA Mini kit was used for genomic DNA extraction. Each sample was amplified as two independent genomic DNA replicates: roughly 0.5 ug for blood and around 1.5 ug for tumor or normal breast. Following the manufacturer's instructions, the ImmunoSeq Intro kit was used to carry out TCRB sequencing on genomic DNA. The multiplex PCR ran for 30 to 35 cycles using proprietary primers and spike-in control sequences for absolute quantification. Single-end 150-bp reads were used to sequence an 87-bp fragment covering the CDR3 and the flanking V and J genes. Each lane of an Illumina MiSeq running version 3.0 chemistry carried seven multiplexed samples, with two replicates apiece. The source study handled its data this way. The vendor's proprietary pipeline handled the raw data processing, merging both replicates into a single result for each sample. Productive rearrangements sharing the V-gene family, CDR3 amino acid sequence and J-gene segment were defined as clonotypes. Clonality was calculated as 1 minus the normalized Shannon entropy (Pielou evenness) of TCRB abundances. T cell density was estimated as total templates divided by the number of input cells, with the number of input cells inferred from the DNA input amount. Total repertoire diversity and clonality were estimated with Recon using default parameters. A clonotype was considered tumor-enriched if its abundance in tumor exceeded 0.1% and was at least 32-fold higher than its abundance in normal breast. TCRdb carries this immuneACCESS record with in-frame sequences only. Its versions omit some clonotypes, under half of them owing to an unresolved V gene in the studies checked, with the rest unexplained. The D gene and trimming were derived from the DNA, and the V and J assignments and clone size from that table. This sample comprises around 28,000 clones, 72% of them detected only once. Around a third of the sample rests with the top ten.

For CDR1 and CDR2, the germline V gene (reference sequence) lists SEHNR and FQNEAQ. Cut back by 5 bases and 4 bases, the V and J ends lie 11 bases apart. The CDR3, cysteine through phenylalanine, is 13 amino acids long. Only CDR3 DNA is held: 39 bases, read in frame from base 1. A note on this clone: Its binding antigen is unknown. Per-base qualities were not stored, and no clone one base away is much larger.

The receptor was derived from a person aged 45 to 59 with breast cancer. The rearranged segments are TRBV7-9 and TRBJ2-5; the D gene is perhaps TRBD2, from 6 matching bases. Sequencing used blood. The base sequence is TGTGCCAGCAGCACACCCGGGGGAGAGACCCAGTACTTC. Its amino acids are CASSTPGGETQYF.